The present T cell receptor (beta chain) was sequenced within a study of T cell changes during pregnancy in multiple sclerosis. Some clones are missing from TCRdb's copy, which holds only in-frame ones; the method was immunoSEQ multiplex PCR. This table has tens of thousands of clones, more than 90% appearing once. Source: CD4+ T cells from peripheral blood mononuclear cells, taken after pregnancy. The clonotype comes from a female donor in good health, enrolled as a control in a pregnancy study.

CDR3 sequence reads: CSVGSREAHYNEQFF. In DNA, the CDR3 is TGCAGCGTTGGTTCGAGGGAGGCCCACTACAATGAGCAGTTCTTC. The gene calls are TRBV29-1 and TRBJ2-1; a possible D gene is TRBD2 (6 bases). The V gene's germline CDR1 is SQVTM and CDR2 ANQGSEA. With 4 bases removed from V and 3 bases from J, the gap between germline ends came to 16 bases. There are 15 residues in the CDR3.